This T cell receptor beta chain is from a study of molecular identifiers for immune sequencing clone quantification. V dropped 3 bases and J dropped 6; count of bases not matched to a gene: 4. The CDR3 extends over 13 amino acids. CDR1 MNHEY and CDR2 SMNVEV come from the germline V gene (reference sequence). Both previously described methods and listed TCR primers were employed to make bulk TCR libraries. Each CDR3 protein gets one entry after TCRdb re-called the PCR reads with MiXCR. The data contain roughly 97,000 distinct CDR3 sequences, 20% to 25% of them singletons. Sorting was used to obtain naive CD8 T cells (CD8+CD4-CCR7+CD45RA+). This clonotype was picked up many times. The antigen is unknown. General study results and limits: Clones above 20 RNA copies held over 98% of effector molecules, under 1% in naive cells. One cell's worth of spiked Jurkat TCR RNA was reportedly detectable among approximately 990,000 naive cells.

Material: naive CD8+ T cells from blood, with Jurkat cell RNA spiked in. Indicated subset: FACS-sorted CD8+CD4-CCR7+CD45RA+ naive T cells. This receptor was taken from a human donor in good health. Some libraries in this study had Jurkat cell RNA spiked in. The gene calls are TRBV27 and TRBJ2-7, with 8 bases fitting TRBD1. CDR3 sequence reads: CASSLTGESEQYF. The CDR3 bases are TGTGCCAGCAGTTTGACAGGGGAAAGCGAGCAGTACTTC.